Described below is a single T cell receptor (beta chain) sequence and its context. Per the original data handling: The authors estimated nucleated cell counts from reference gene primer amplification. Sequencing used immunoSEQ multiplex PCR; TCRdb keeps in-frame clones, though not all of them. The V and J calls and clone size come from that table; D and trimming were worked out from the DNA. This sample has about 240,000 clones, with about four fifths found just once. From germline, CDR1 is LNHDA and CDR2 SQIVND (reference sequence). The length of the CDR3 is 15 residues. The ends were cut back, 3 bases at V and 3 bases at J, with 12 bases in the middle. The data derive from a study of blood T cell repertoires in COVID-19. Across the whole study: Some COVID-19 samples were acute and others convalescent; all came from the United States, Italy and Spain. In each case, the material was cDNA or gDNA derived from T cells, B-cell-depleted T cells, or PBMCs.

Sequencing was done on a sample of peripheral blood. This clonotype was sampled from a woman older than 75 with acute or convalescent COVID-19. The chain combines TRBV19 with TRBJ1-5, with D tentatively TRBD1 (6 bases). CDR3 protein: CASSIWQGNNQPQHF. CDR3 DNA sequence: TGTGCCAGTAGTATCTGGCAGGGGAACAATCAGCCCCAGCATTTT.